Here is one T cell receptor beta chain with its context. The antigen is unknown. The germline gives CDR1 SGHTA, CDR2 FQGTGA. The CDR3 has 12 amino acids. This record comes from a study of CXCR3-negative and CXCR3-positive naive CD8 T cells. Points from the study as a whole: A higher hydrophobicity marked the TRB CDR3s of CXCR3-positive naive cells versus CXCR3-negative naive cells. Both naive subsets showed comparably high diversity, and memory CD8+ cells showed much lower diversity.

Through 5' RACE with UMI labels, the TRB cDNA libraries were prepared. TCRdb reanalyzed the 5' RACE reads and collapses them to one entry per CDR3 protein, without DNA. This table holds some 140,000 distinct CDR3 sequences. The TCR originated in a human donor in good health. Some clones in this sample may be carry-over from other donors' samples. Sequencing was done on a sample of naive CXCR3+ CD8+ T cells from blood. Subset here: CD45RO-CCR7+CD27+CD95- naive CD8+ T cells expressing CXCR3 (TNR3+). V usage is TRBV7-3 and J usage is TRBJ2-7; without DNA, the TCRdb call of TRBD1 cannot be checked. CDR3 amino acids: CASSFRGGEQYF.